The sequence of this T cell receptor beta chain was determined in a study of cytomegalovirus exposure and HLA in healthy donors. Germline V lookup: CDR1 MNHNS, CDR2 SASEGT. With 4 bases removed from V and 2 bases from J, the gap between germline ends came to 9 bases. The CDR3 runs 14 residues. This clone turned up a few times. Its antigen is not known. Whole-study results and caveats: TCR beta sequences reportedly predicted most subjects' HLA-A and HLA-B alleles accurately. Specificity for CMV antigens was confirmed in vitro for a few of the CMV-associated chains. Immune exposure information available was restricted to CMV serostatus.

At collection, donors were nominally healthy, but unrecorded immune exposures were probable. The PCR was carried out with 60 Vbeta primers and 13 Jbeta primers. Clones were read by immunoSEQ multiplex PCR, and TCRdb kept only the in-frame ones, dropping some. This table holds approximately 80,000 clones, roughly 61% found once. Sequencing was done on a sample of PBMCs. The source is a woman in her thirties or forties in good health and CMV-seropositive. V is TRBV6-1 and J is TRBJ1-5; D perhaps matches TRBD1 (6 bases). CDR3 loop: CASSGQGRNQPQHF. The DNA for the CDR3 is TGTGCCAGCAGTGGCCAGGGGCGCAATCAGCCCCAGCATTTT.